Listed here are 5 T cell receptor beta chains from one sample, sequenced in a study of blood T cell repertoires in COVID-19. Libraries were prepared by immunoSEQ multiplex PCR; TCRdb keeps only in-frame clonotypes and omits some of them. Here the sample spans 250,000 to 300,000 clones, roughly 85% being singletons. Sequences were obtained from peripheral blood. Receptors originate from a woman in her seventies with acute or convalescent COVID-19.

The chain combines TRBV9 with TRBJ2-2, with 7 bases aligning to TRBD1. The CDR3 loop spans 15 amino acids. V dropped 4 bases and J dropped 1; count of bases not matched to a gene: 4. Germline V gene sequence: CDR1 SGDLS, CDR2 YYNGEE. CDR3 nucleotides: TGTGCCAGCAGCTCCGGGACAGTGAACACCGGGGAGCTGTTTTTT. Protein sequence: CASSSGTVNTGELFF.

The chain has TRBV3-1 (or the pseudogene TRBV3-2) and TRBJ1-2; TRBD1 aligns across 7 bases. CDR1 is LGHDT, CDR2 YNNKEL, per germline (reference sequence). The CDR3 covers 13 residues. J lost 6 bases, V lost 5 bases, and 6 bases had no gene match. The CDR3 DNA reads TGTGCCAGCAGCTCGGGACAGAGAAATGGCTACACCTTC. Translated: CASSSGQRNGYTF.

This clone turned up a few times. This chain connects TRBV3-1 (or the pseudogene TRBV3-2) to TRBJ1-1; D may be TRBD1 (5 bases). This CDR3 is built from 15 residues. Germline CDR1 reads LGHDT; CDR2 reads YNNKEL (reference sequence). The V and J ends lost 7 bases and 1 base respectively, with 16 bases between them. The CDR3: CASKNGGAGNTEAFF. CDR3 coding DNA: TGTGCCAGCAAAAACGGAGGGGCGGGGAACACTGAAGCTTTCTTT.

The J gene is TRBJ1-4, the V gene TRBV5-1; 7 nucleotides line up with TRBD1. Germline values: CDR1 SGHRS, CDR2 YFSETQ. The ends lost 3 bases at V and 2 bases at J; junction bases unmatched: 1. The CDR3 length is 14 residues. CDR3 amino acids: CASSSTGTNEKLFF. The CDR3 DNA reads as TGCGCCAGCAGCTCGACAGGGACTAATGAAAAACTGTTTTTT.

This chain uses TRBV19 with TRBJ1-4, with D unclear. CDR1 is LNHDA and CDR2 is SQIVND in the germline V gene (reference sequence). The V and J ends lost 5 bases and 5 bases respectively, with 18 bases between them. The CDR3 is 16 residues long. The CDR3 DNA sequence: TGTGCCAGTAGTTGGAGGCTATCCGGTGTAAATGAAAAACTGTTTTTT. This encodes CASSWRLSGVNEKLFF.